These T cell receptor beta chains were read from a single sample in a study of control samples from healthy donors and cancer patients. Some clones are missing from TCRdb's copy, which holds only in-frame ones; the method was immunoSEQ multiplex PCR. This repertoire includes some 190,000 clones. The sequencing sample was made of blood. The source of these receptors is a woman aged 25 to 45 in good health. CDR3s include the opening cysteine and the closing phenylalanine or tryptophan. A D gene is named only where the DNA matches it firmly.

v_call	j_call	d_call	cdr3_nt	cdr3_aa
TRBV5-5	TRBJ1-2	.	TGTGCCAGCAGCTCGATATTGGACATTACGAGGGATGGCTACACCTTC	CASSSILDITRDGYTF
TRBV27	TRBJ2-3	.	TGTGCCAGCAGTTCCGACAGATTAGATACGCAGTATTTT	CASSSDRLDTQYF
TRBV2	TRBJ2-7	.	TGTGCCATCAAGGGAATTCCGTCCTACGAGCAGTACTTC	CAIKGIPSYEQYF
TRBV28	TRBJ2-3	TRBD1	TGTGCCAGCAGTTTTTACAGGGGGGCCGATACGCAGTATTTT	CASSFYRGADTQYF
TRBV6-5	TRBJ1-2	.	TGTGCCAGCAGTTTGAACCTGGAGAACTATGGCTACACCTTC	CASSLNLENYGYTF
TRBV30	TRBJ1-5	.	TGTGCCTGGAGTTCTGGGCCTAGGGACAATCAGCCCCAGCATTTT	CAWSSGPRDNQPQHF
TRBV11-2	TRBJ2-3	TRBD1	TGTGCCAGCAGCTTAGGGACAGGGGGCCCAGATACGCAGTATTTT	CASSLGTGGPDTQYF
TRBV20-1	TRBJ2-3	.	TGCAGTGCTAGTGTGGGGCGGGGGCGGGGGGATACGCAGTATTTT	CSASVGRGRGDTQYF
TRBV2	TRBJ2-4	TRBD2	TGTGCCAGCCTGCTAGCGGGGGGTCTCAAAAACATTCAGTACTTC	CASLLAGGLKNIQYF
TRBV28	TRBJ2-7	TRBD1	TGTGCCAGCAGTTCGGGACAGGGCTACGAGCAGTACTTC	CASSSGQGYEQYF
TRBV14	TRBJ2-5	.	TGTGCCAGCAGCCAAGGGTTACAGGGAGCAGAGACCCAGTACTTC	CASSQGLQGAETQYF
TRBV30	TRBJ2-7	.	TGTGCCTGGAGCGACCAGGGGAACGAGCAGTACTTC	CAWSDQGNEQYF
TRBV19	TRBJ2-7	TRBD2	TGTGCCAGTAGTACCAGCGGGATGCAGTACTTC	CASSTSGMQYF
TRBV7-2	TRBJ1-6	TRBD1	TGTGCCAGCAGCTTGGGACAGAACTCCTATAATTCACCCCTCCACTTT	CASSLGQNSYNSPLHF
TRBV9	TRBJ1-2	TRBD1	TGTGCCAGCAGCGCCCGACAGGGGAACTATGGCTACACCTTC	CASSARQGNYGYTF
TRBV3-1/TRBV3-2	TRBJ2-1	.	TGTGCCAGCAGCCAGGGCCGGGAAGAAGGGCGCAATGAGCAGTTCTTC	CASSQGREEGRNEQFF
TRBV5-1	TRBJ1-1	.	TGCGCCAGCAGCCCCCGTGAAGGGGGAGGGGGAGGCACTGAAGCTTTCTTT	CASSPREGGGGGTEAFF
TRBV4-2	TRBJ2-2	.	TGTGCCAGCAGCCAAGATCCCGGGTGGGCCGGGGAGCTGTTTTTT	CASSQDPGWAGELFF
TRBV27	TRBJ1-3	.	TGTGCCAGCAGTTTGACGGCCGCCTCTGGAAACACCATATATTTT	CASSLTAASGNTIYF
TRBV5-1	TRBJ1-1	.	TGCGCCAGCAGCTTTCAAGGGGGGACTGAAGCTTTCTTT	CASSFQGGTEAFF
TRBV27	TRBJ2-7	TRBD1	TGTGCCAGCAGTGGGACAGCCTACGAGCAGTACTTC	CASSGTAYEQYF
TRBV7-8	TRBJ1-1	.	TGTGCCAGCAGCTTAGACGAAAACACTGAAGCTTTCTTT	CASSLDENTEAFF